The 6 T cell receptor beta chains reported below all come from one sample, sequenced in a study of shared clonotypes between healthy human individuals. TCRdb's table, derived via immunoSEQ multiplex PCR, lists solely in-frame clones and lacks some. The table lists millions of clones, 85% to 95% of them singletons. CD45RO-negative cells were positively selected for CCR7, leaving out terminally differentiated effector memory CD45RA+ cells. The sample was naive CD8+ T cells from PBMCs. The origin of the receptors is a man aged 18 to 29 in good health. Some clones in this sample may be carry-over from other donors' samples.

The chain joins TRBV7-6 to TRBJ1-1; possible D gene TRBD1, 5 bases. The germline V gene has CDR1 SGHVS and CDR2 FNYEAQ. Trimming stripped 5 bases from V and 0 bases from J, with 10 bases between. The CDR3 sequence is 14 residues long. Here the CDR3 DNA reads TGTGCCAGCAGCCACGGGACGCTGAACACTGAAGCTTTCTTT. Translation: CASSHGTLNTEAFF.

The chain employs TRBV27 and TRBJ1-3; D is ambiguous. CDR3 length: 15 amino acids. Germline CDR1 and CDR2: MNHEY and SMNVEV (reference sequence). V shed 5 bases and J shed 4 bases, with 15 bases lying between them. CDR3: CASSRSWEAGNTIYF. CDR3 DNA sequence: TGTGCCAGCAGTCGTTCTTGGGAGGCAGGAAACACCATATATTTT.

J is TRBJ2-7 and V is TRBV29-1, with 7 bases that match TRBD2. In germline, CDR1 is SQVTM, CDR2 ANQGSEA. The CDR3 covers 15 residues. J lost 4 bases, V lost 5 bases, and 14 bases had no gene match. CDR3 bases: TGCAGCGTTCAACTCAGGGTGGGAGGGTTATACGAGCAGTACTTC. This gives the protein CSVQLRVGGLYEQYF.

The chain has TRBV27 and TRBJ2-7, with 9 bases matching TRBD2. Germline CDR1 MNHEY, CDR2 SMNVEV (reference sequence). The ends lost 1 base at V and 2 bases at J; junction bases unmatched: 9. The CDR3 loop spans 17 amino acids. DNA for the CDR3: TGTGCCAGCAGTTTATTAAGGTCTAGCGGGACACCCTACGAGCAGTACTTC. Amino acid sequence: CASSLLRSSGTPYEQYF.

This clone was counted a single time. The chain carries TRBV5-8 and TRBJ2-3; D is undetermined. Trimming stripped 4 bases from V and 0 bases from J, with 12 bases between. This CDR3 has 15 amino acids. The V gene's germline CDR1 is SGHTS and CDR2 YDEGEE. This CDR3 is CASSKGVLSTDTQYF. The DNA for the CDR3 is TGTGCCAGCAGCAAAGGAGTACTTAGCACAGATACGCAGTATTTT.

This clone was detected only once. This sequence joins TRBV28 and TRBJ1-1; D not certain. Trimming pared 6 bases from V and 5 bases from J, leaving 10 bases between. CDR3 length: 12 amino acids. Germline V gives CDR1 MDHEN, CDR2 SYDVKM. CDR3 DNA: TGTGCCAGCAGAGCGCGGTGGACTGAAGCTTTCTTT. This gives the protein CASRARWTEAFF.